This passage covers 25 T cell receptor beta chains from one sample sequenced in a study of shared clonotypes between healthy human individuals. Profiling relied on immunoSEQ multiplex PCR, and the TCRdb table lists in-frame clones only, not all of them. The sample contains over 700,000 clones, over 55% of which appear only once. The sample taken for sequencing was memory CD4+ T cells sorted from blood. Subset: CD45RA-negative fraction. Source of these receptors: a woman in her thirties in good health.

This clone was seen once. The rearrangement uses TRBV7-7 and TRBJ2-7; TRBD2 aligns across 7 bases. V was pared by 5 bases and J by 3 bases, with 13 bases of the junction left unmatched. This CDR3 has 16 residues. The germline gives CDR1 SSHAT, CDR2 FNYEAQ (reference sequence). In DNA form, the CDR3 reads TGTGCCAGCAGCCCCTCCGCGGGGGTCTCAATCTACGAGCAGTACTTC. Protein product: CASSPSAGVSIYEQYF.

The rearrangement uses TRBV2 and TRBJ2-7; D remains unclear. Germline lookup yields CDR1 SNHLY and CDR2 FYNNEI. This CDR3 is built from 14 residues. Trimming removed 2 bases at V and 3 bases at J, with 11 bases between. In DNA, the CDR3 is TGTGCCAGCAGTGAATCGGTCAGTAGCTACGAGCAGTACTTC. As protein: CASSESVSSYEQYF.

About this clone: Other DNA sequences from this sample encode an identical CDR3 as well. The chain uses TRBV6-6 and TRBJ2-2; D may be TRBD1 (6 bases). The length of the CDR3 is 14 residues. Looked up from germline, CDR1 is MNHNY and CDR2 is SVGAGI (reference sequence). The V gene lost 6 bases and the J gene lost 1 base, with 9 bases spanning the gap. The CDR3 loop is CASRPGQNTGELFF. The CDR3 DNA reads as TGTGCCAGCAGGCCGGGACAGAACACCGGGGAGCTGTTTTTT.

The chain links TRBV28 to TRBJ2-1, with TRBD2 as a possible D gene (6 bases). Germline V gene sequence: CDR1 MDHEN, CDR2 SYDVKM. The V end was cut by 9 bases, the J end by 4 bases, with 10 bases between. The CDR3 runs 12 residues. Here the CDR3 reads CARGTPYNEQFF. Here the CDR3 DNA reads TGTGCCAGGGGGACTCCTTACAATGAGCAGTTCTTC.

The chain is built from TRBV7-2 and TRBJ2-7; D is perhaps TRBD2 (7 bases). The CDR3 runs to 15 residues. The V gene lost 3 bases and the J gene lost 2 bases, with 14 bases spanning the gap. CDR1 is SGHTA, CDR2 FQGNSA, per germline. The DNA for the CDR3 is TGTGCCAGCAGCTTGTCGGGGGGCGGGACCTACGAGCAGTACTTC. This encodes CASSLSGGGTYEQYF.

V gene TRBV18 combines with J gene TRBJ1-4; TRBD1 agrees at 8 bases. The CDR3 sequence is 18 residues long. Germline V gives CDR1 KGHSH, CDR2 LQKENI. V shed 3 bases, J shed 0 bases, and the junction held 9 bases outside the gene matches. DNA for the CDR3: TGTGCCAGCTCACCCAGGCCGGGACAGGCATCAACTAATGAAAAACTGTTTTTT. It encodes CASSPRPGQASTNEKLFF.

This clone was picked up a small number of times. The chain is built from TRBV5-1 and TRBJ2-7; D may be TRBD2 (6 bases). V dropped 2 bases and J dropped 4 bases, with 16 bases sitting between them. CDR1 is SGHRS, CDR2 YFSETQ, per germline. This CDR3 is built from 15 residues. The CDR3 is CASSFSYDRGYEQYF. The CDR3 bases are TGCGCCAGCAGCTTTTCATACGACCGGGGGTACGAGCAGTACTTC.

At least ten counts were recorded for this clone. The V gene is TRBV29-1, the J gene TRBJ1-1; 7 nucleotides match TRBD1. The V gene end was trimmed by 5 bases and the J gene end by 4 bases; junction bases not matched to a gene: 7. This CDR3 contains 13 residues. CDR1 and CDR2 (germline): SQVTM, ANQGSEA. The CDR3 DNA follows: TGCAGCGTTTCGAGGGGGCGAGTCACTGAAGCTTTCTTT. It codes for CSVSRGRVTEAFF.

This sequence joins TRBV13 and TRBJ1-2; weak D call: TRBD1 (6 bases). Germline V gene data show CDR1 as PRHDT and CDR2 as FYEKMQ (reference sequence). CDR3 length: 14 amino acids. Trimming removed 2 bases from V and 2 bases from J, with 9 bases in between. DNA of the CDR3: TGTGCCAGCAGCTTAATAGGGGGGAACTATGGCTACACCTTC. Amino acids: CASSLIGGNYGYTF.

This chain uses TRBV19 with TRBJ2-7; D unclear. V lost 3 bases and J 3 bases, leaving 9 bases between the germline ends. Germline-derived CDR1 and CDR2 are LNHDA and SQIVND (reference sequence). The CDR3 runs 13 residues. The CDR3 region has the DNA TGTGCCAGTAGTATTAAGAGAAACTACGAGCAGTACTTC. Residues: CASSIKRNYEQYF.

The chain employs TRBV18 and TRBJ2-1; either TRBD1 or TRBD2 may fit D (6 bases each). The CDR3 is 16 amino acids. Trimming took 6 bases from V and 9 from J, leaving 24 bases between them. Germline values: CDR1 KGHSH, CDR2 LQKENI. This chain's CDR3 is CASSSPRGDSGSEQFF. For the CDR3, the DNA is TGTGCCAGCTCCTCCCCGAGGGGGGACTCCGGTAGTGAGCAGTTCTTC.

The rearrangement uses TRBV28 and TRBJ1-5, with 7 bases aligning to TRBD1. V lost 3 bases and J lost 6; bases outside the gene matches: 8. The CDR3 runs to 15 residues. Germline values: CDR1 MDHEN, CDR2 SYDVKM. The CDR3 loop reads CASSFGGSGGQPQHF. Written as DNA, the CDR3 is TGTGCCAGCAGTTTTGGGGGGTCAGGGGGTCAGCCCCAGCATTTT.

The CDR3 nucleotides are TGCAGCGTTGAACCGCCGTACCAAGAGACCCAGTACTTC. It codes for CSVEPPYQETQYF. This chain joins TRBV29-1 and TRBJ2-5; D is ambiguous. The length of the CDR3 is 13 residues. V was clipped by 2 bases and J by 0 bases, with 7 bases between them. Germline V gives CDR1 SQVTM, CDR2 ANQGSEA. The variable domain in full, with the rest retrieved from reference TRBV29-1 and TRBJ2-5, is SAVISQKPSRDICQRGTSLTIQCQVDSQVTMMFWYRQQPGQSLTLIATANQGSEATYESGFVIDKFPISRPNLTFSTLTVSNMSPEDSSIYLCSVEPPYQETQYFGPGTRLLVL.

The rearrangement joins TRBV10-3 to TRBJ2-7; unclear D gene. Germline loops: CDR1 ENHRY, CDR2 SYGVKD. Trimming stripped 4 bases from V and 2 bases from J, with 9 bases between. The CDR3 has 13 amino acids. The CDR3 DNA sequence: TGTGCCATCAGTGGAGGTGAAACCTACGAGCAGTACTTC. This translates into CAISGGETYEQYF.

The DNA of the CDR3 is TGTGCCAGTAGTATGGGTGGCAGGGGATGGAACACTGAAGCTTTCTTT. This gives the protein CASSMGGRGWNTEAFF. V gene TRBV19 combines with J gene TRBJ1-1; tentative D call: TRBD1 (6 bases). V was trimmed by 3 bases and J by 1 base, leaving 15 bases between them. The germline V gene has CDR1 LNHDA and CDR2 SQIVND (reference sequence). The length of the CDR3 is 16 residues.

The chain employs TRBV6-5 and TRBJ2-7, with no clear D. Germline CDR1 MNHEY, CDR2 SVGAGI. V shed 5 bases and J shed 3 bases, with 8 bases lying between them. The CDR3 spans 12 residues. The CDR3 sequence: CASSERDYEQYF. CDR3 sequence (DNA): TGTGCCAGCAGTGAAAGGGACTACGAGCAGTACTTC.

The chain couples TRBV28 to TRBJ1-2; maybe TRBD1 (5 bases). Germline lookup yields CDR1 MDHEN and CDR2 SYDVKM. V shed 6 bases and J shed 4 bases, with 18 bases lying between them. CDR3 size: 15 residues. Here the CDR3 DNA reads TGTGCCAGCAGACAAAAGGGGACTTTGGGCTATGGCTACACCTTC. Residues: CASRQKGTLGYGYTF.

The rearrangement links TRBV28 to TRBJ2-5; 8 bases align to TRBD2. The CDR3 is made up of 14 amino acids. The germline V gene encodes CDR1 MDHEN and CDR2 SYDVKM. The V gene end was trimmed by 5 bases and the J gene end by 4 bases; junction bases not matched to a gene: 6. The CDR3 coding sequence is TGTGCCAGCAGTCCGCCGGGACTAGGAGAGACCCAGTACTTC. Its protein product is CASSPPGLGETQYF.

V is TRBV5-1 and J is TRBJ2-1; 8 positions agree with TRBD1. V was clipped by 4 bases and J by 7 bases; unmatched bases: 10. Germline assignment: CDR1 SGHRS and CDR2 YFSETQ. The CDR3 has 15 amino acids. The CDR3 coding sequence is TGCGCCAGCAGCCCTCACGTCGGACAGGGAAATGAGCAGTTCTTC. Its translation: CASSPHVGQGNEQFF.

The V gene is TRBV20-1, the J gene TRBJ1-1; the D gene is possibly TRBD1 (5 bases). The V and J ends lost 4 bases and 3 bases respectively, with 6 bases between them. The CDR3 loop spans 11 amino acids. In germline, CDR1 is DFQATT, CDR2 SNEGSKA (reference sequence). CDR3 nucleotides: TGCAGTGCTAAGACAGACACTGAAGCTTTCTTT. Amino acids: CSAKTDTEAFF.

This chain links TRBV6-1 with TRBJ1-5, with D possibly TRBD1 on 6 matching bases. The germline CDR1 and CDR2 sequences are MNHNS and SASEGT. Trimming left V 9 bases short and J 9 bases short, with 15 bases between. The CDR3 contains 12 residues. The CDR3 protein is CASSPSDRPQHF. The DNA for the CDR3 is TGTGCCAGTTCCCCCTCGGACAGGCCCCAGCATTTT.

The CDR3 DNA follows: TGTGCCAGCAGTCCGACGTTAAGCTCCTACAATGAGCAGTTCTTC. It yields the protein CASSPTLSSYNEQFF. This sequence joins TRBV27 and TRBJ2-1; D remains ambiguous. The ends were cut back, 5 bases at V and 0 bases at J, with 11 bases in the middle. Per germline, CDR1 MNHEY and CDR2 SMNVEV (reference sequence). CDR3 length equals 15 residues.

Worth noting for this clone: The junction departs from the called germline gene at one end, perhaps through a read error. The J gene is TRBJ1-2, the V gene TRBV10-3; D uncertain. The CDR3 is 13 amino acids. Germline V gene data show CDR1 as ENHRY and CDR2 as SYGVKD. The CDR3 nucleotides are TGTGCCATCAGAGGTTTTGGGAACATTCTTTTCGCGTTC. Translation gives CAIRGFGNILFAF.

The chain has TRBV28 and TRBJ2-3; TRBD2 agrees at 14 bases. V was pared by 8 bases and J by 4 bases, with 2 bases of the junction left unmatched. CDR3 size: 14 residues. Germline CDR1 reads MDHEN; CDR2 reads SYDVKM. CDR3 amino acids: CASGLAGGADTQYF. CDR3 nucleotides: TGTGCCAGCGGACTAGCGGGAGGAGCAGATACGCAGTATTTT.

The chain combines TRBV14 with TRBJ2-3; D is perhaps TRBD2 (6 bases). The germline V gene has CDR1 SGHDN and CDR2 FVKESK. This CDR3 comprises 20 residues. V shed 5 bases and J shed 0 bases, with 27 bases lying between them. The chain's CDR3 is CASSTSPGPGGPGSTDTQYF. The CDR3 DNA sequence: TGTGCCAGCAGCACCTCCCCGGGTCCCGGAGGGCCTGGGAGCACAGATACGCAGTATTTT. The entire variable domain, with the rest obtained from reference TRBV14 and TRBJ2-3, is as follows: EAGVTQFPSHSVIEKGQTVTLRCDPISGHDNLYWYRRVMGKEIKFLLHFVKESKQDESGMPNNRFLAERTGGTYSTLKVQPAELEDSGVYFCASSTSPGPGGPGSTDTQYFGPGTRLTVL.